The 18 T cell receptor beta chains in this list originate from one sample, sequenced in a study of molecular identifiers for immune sequencing clone quantification. TCRdb analysed the PCR reads with MiXCR anew, one entry per CDR3 protein. Of about 320,000 distinct CDR3 sequences detected, about 21% appear once; the ten largest clones hold more than 0.8%. The source material was naive CD8+ T cells from blood, with Jurkat cell RNA spiked in. The subset here: FACS-sorted CD8+CD4-CCR7+CD45RA+ naive T cells. Receptors were obtained from a human donor in good health. Some libraries in this study had Jurkat cell RNA spiked in.

This clonotype was recorded at least ten times. The genes are TRBV2 and TRBJ1-4, with TRBD1 as a possible D gene (6 bases). With 7 bases removed from V and 0 bases from J, the gap between germline ends came to 12 bases. This CDR3 comprises 15 residues. Per the germline V gene, CDR1 is SNHLY and CDR2 is FYNNEI. CDR3: CASMAGAATNEKLFF. CDR3 bases: TGTGCCAGCATGGCAGGGGCCGCAACTAATGAAAAACTGTTTTTT. Full variable domain (remainder filled in from reference TRBV2 and TRBJ1-4): EPEVTQTPSHQVTQMGQEVILRCVPISNHLYFYWYRQILGQKVEFLVSFYNNEISEKSEIFDDQFSVERPDGSNFTLKIRSTKLEDSAMYFCASMAGAATNEKLFFGSGTQLSVL.

The table lists this clonotype with a count of one. A clone one base away is much larger, so this may be a read error. The chain uses TRBV2 and TRBJ1-3; possible D gene TRBD1, 5 bases. The CDR3 has 14 residues. Per the germline V gene, CDR1 is SNHLY and CDR2 is FYNNEI. CDR3 nucleotides: TGTGCCAGCAGTGAATTGGGGCCGGGAAACACCGTATATTTT. Its protein is CASSELGPGNTVYF.

This clonotype was observed a handful of times. The chain links TRBV28 to TRBJ2-7, with 9 bases fitting TRBD2. CDR1 and CDR2 (germline): MDHEN, SYDVKM. This CDR3 contains 13 residues. V trimming: 10 bases; J trimming: 3 bases; junction bases outside the gene matches: 7. In nucleotides, the CDR3 is TGTGCCAACCTAGCGGGATCCCACTACGAGCAGTACTTC. This translates into CANLAGSHYEQYF.

This clonotype was seen more than once but under ten times. The V gene is TRBV3-1, the J gene TRBJ2-3; 7 bases align to TRBD2. Germline values: CDR1 LGHDT, CDR2 YNNKEL (reference sequence). The J segment lost 2 bases and the V segment lost 4 bases, leaving 9 bases of the junction unmatched. This CDR3 is built from 16 residues. The CDR3, as DNA: TGTGCCAGCAGCCCGACCTCTAGCGGAGCCACAGATACGCAGTATTTT. This codes for CASSPTSSGATDTQYF.

This clonotype was picked up many times. The rearrangement uses TRBV4-3 and TRBJ2-3; the D gene is possibly TRBD2 (7 bases). The germline CDR1 and CDR2 sequences are LGHNA and YSLEER. The CDR3 has 15 amino acids. Trimming removed 4 bases at V and 2 bases at J, with 13 bases between. CDR3 residues: CASSPWGGPTDTQYF. CDR3 bases: TGCGCCAGCAGCCCCTGGGGGGGCCCCACAGATACGCAGTATTTT.

V usage is TRBV9 and J usage is TRBJ2-3; TRBD2 matches at 10 bases. The germline gives CDR1 SGDLS, CDR2 YYNGEE. The trim removed 0 bases at V and 0 bases at J, leaving 7 bases unmatched. The CDR3 runs 18 residues. CDR3 DNA sequence: TGTGCCAGCAGCGTAGAGGCTAGCGGGGGCCTTAGCACAGATACGCAGTATTTT. Protein sequence: CASSVEASGGLSTDTQYF.

The rearrangement joins TRBV4-2 to TRBJ2-7, with no clear D. V lost 2 bases to trimming and J lost 0 bases, with 11 bases between them. This CDR3 comprises 15 residues. Germline values: CDR1 LGHNA, CDR2 YNFKEQ. DNA of the CDR3: TGTGCCAGCAGCCAACAGAGGCCCAACTCCTACGAGCAGTACTTC. Translating gives CASSQQRPNSYEQYF.

This clonotype showed up just a few times. The chain couples TRBV20-1 to TRBJ1-6; 7 bases are a match to TRBD1. Germline loops: CDR1 DFQATT, CDR2 SNEGSKA (reference sequence). This CDR3 is built from 15 residues. Trimming cost V 4 bases and J 14 bases; bases outside gene matches: 17. The CDR3, as DNA: TGCAGTGCTACAAAATGGACAGGCGGGTTGATATCCCTCCACTTT. Translating gives CSATKWTGGLISLHF.

This clonotype appeared many times. The rearrangement joins TRBV21-1 to TRBJ1-5; the table's D gene call, TRBD1, was not cross checked with the DNA. TRBV21-1 is a listed pseudogene. The CDR3 is 16 amino acids. The CDR3 spells CASSKYRGAGVQPQHF. CDR3 DNA sequence: TGTGCCAGCAGCAAATACCGTGGGGCAGGGGTACAGCCCCAGCATTTT.

This clonotype showed up just a few times. This chain links TRBV20-1 with TRBJ2-5; 7 nucleotides align to TRBD2. Trimming removed 3 bases from V and 3 bases from J; junction bases left unmatched: 4. Germline CDR1 DFQATT, CDR2 SNEGSKA (reference sequence). The CDR3 runs to 13 residues. The CDR3 sequence is CSASWGGEETQYF. The CDR3 region has the DNA TGCAGTGCTAGCTGGGGGGGTGAAGAGACCCAGTACTTC.

The rearrangement uses TRBV18 and TRBJ2-3; TRBD2 matches 10 bases. The CDR3 spans 17 residues. Looked up from germline, CDR1 is KGHSH and CDR2 is LQKENI. Trimming took 3 bases from V and 4 from J; bases not matched to a gene: 10. The CDR3 nucleotides are TGTGCCAGCTCACCCCGTAGCGGGGGGACTCTCCCAGATACGCAGTATTTT. As protein: CASSPRSGGTLPDTQYF.

Points on this clonotype: A much larger clone sits a single nucleotide away, making a read error possible. The chain combines TRBV19 with TRBJ2-7; perhaps TRBD2 as D (6 bases). The CDR3 is made up of 14 amino acids. CDR1 and CDR2 (germline): LNHDA, SQIVND (reference sequence). Written as DNA, the CDR3 is TGTGCCAGTACCCCAGGAGGGGCGTCCTACGAGCGGTACTTC. It encodes CASTPGGASYERYF.

This clonotype was recorded many times. The CDR3 is CASSNRDRIYEQYF. As DNA, the CDR3 is TGTGCCAGTAGTAACCGGGACAGGATCTACGAGCAGTACTTC. The rearrangement links TRBV19 to TRBJ2-7; 8 bases match TRBD1. The CDR3 extends over 14 amino acids. J gave up 3 bases and V 4 bases, and 5 bases lay outside the gene matches. From germline, CDR1 is LNHDA and CDR2 SQIVND (reference sequence).

As for this clonotype: A much larger clone is a single base away; this may be a read error. The chain recombines TRBV6-5 with TRBJ1-2; D gene unclear. V dropped 3 bases and J dropped 8 bases, with 10 bases sitting between them. In germline, CDR1 is MNHEY, CDR2 SVGAGI. CDR3 length: 12 residues. CDR3 DNA: TGTGCCAGCAGTTATGTTGGTGCGGGCTACACCTTC. Translating gives CASSYVGAGYTF.

As concerns this clonotype: Since a much larger clone is just one base distant, this may be a read error. The gene calls are TRBV7-9 and TRBJ1-1; D is unclear. Germline V CDR1 and CDR2: SEHNR, FQNEAQ (reference sequence). The CDR3 extends over 12 amino acids. The CDR3 DNA reads TGTGCCAGCAGCTTAGTTCTCACTGAAGCTTCCTTT. Residues: CASSLVLTEASF.

Turning to this clonotype: A much larger clonotype is one base distant, so this may be a read error. The chain links TRBV12-3 or TRBV12-4 to TRBJ1-5, with TRBD1 as a possible D gene (5 bases). CDR3 length: 14 amino acids. V was pared by 5 bases and J by 3 bases, with 11 bases between. The CDR3 spells CASSDTGPNQPQHF. The CDR3 DNA is TGTGCCAGCAGTGATACAGGACCCAATCAGCCCCAGCATTTT.

This chain joins TRBV6-6 and TRBJ2-2; TRBD1 agrees at 8 bases. The CDR3 extends over 16 amino acids. Germline V lookup: CDR1 MNHNY, CDR2 SVGAGI (reference sequence). With V trimmed by 0 bases and J by 6 bases, 6 bases remained unmatched. The CDR3 region has the DNA TGTGCCAGCAGTTACTCGACAGGGGCGGTATCCGGGGAGCTGTTTTTT. Its translation: CASSYSTGAVSGELFF.

The CDR3 spells CASSIWGSGGSTDTQYF. The DNA for the CDR3 is TGTGCCAGTAGTATATGGGGTAGCGGGGGAAGCACAGATACGCAGTATTTT. The chain joins TRBV19 to TRBJ2-3; 9 bases agree with TRBD2. CDR3 length: 17 residues. V was clipped by 2 bases and J by 0 bases; unmatched bases: 6. Germline CDR1 is LNHDA and CDR2 is SQIVND (reference sequence).